This T cell receptor beta chain was observed in a study of T cells in Graves' hyperthyroidism and ophthalmopathy. Recently diagnosed hyperthyroidism of less than 2 months' duration affected patients aged 18 to 65. The diagnostic basis comprised clinical symptoms, serum thyroxine and TRAb, thyroid ultrasound and orbital computed tomography. Amplification of TCR beta CDR3 regions used RNA as the template. HTBI primers were used for first-round RT-PCR of the TCR CDR3. TCRdb ran MiXCR on the multiplex PCR reads and lists one entry per CDR3 protein. The repertoire consists of 300,000 to 450,000 distinct CDR3 sequences, with approximately 15% occurring once and the leading ten covering around 20%. This receptor was identified in a man aged 25 to 40 with Graves' hyperthyroidism that later progressed to Graves' ophthalmopathy. The sequenced sample consisted of blood.

The CDR3 region is CASSYSGLAGAGRGDEQFF. Here the CDR3 DNA reads TGTGCCAGCAGTTACTCGGGTCTAGCGGGGGCCGGACGAGGAGATGAGCAGTTCTTC. The chain recombines TRBV6-5 with TRBJ2-1; TRBD2 matches 10 bases. The CDR3 has 19 amino acids. Germline V lookup: CDR1 MNHEY, CDR2 SVGAGI. V lost 0 bases and J lost 8; bases outside the gene matches: 16.